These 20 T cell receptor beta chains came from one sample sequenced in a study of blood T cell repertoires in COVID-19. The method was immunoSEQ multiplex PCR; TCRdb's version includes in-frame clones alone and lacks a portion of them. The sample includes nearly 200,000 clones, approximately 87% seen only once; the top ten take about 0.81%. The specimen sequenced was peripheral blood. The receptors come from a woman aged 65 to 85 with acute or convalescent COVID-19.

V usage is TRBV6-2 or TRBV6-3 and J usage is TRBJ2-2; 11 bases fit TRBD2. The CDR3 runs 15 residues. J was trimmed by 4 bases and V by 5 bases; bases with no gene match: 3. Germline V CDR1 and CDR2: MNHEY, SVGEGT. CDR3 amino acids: CASSQLAGATGELFF. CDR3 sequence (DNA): TGTGCCAGCAGTCAACTAGCGGGAGCCACCGGGGAGCTGTTTTTT.

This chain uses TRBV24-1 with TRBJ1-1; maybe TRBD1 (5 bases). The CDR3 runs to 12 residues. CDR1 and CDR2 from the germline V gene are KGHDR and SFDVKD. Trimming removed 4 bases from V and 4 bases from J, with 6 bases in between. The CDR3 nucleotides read TGTGCCACCAGTGACGGGGGCACTGAAGCTTTCTTT. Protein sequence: CATSDGGTEAFF.

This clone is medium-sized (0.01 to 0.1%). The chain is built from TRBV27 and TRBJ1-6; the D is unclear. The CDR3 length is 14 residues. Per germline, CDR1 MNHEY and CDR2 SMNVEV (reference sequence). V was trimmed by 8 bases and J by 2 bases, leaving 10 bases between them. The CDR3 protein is CASQVTAYNSPLHF. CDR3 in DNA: TGTGCCAGCCAAGTTACGGCCTATAATTCACCCCTCCACTTT.

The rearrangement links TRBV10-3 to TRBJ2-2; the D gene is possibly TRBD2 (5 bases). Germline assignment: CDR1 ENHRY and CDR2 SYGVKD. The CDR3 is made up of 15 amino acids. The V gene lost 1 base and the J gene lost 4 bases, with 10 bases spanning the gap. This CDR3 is CAISEFQRTTGELFF. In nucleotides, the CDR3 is TGTGCCATCAGTGAGTTTCAGCGGACCACCGGGGAGCTGTTTTTT.

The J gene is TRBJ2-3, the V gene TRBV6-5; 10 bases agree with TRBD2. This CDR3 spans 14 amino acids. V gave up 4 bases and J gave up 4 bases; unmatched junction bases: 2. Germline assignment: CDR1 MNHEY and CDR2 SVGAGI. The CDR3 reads CASSSGTSADTQYF. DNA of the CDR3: TGTGCCAGCAGTTCCGGGACTAGCGCAGATACGCAGTATTTT.

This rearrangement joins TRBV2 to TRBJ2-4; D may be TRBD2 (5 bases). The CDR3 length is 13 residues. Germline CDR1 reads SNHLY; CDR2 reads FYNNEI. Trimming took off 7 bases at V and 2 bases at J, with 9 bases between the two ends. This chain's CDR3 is CASTYGTKNIQYF. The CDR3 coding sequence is TGTGCCAGCACCTACGGGACCAAAAACATTCAGTACTTC.

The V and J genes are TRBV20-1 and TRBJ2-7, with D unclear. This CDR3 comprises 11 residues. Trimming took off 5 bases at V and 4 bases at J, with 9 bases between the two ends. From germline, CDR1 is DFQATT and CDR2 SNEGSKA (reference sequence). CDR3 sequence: CSAVTEYEQYF. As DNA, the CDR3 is TGCAGTGCTGTCACCGAGTACGAGCAGTACTTC.

Written as DNA, the CDR3 is TGTGCCAGCAGATCTATACGGGACACTGAAGCTTTCTTT. Its protein product is CASRSIRDTEAFF. This chain uses TRBV6-5 with TRBJ1-1; D unresolved. The CDR3 is 13 amino acids. V dropped 6 bases and J dropped 3 bases, with 11 bases sitting between them. Germline-derived CDR1 and CDR2 are MNHEY and SVGAGI.

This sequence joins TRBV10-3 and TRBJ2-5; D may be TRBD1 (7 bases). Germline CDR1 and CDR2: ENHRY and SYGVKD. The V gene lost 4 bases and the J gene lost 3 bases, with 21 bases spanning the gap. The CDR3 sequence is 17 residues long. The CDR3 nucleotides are TGTGCCATCAGTGTGGGGAACAGGGGAGGTATGGAAGAGACCCAGTACTTC. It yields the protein CAISVGNRGGMEETQYF.

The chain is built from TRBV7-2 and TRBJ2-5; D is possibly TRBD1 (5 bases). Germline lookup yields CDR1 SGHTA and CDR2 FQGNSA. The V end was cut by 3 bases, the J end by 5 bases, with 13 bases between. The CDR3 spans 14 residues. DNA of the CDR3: TGTGCCAGCAGCTTTCCGGGCAGGGCTGAGACCCAGTACTTC. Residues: CASSFPGRAETQYF. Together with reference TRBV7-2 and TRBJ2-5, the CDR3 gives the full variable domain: GAGVSQSPSNKVTEKGKDVELRCDPISGHTALYWYRQSLGQGLEFLIYFQGNSAPDKSGLPSDRFSAERTGGSVSTLTIQRTQQEDSAVYLCASSFPGRAETQYFGPGTRLLVL.

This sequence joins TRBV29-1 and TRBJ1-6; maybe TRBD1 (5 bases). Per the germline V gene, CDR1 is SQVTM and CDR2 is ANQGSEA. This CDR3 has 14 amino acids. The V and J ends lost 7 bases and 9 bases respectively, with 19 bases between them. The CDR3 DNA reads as TGCAGCGCCGGGGAGGCAGGGACTAGTTCACCCCTCCACTTT. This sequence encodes CSAGEAGTSSPLHF.

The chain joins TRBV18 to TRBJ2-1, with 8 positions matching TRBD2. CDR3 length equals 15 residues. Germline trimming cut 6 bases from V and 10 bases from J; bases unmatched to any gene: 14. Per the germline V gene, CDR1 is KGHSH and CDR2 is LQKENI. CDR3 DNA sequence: TGTGCCAGCTCCCTTTTCGGAGCGGGAGTAGGCGAGCAGTTCTTC. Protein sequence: CASSLFGAGVGEQFF.

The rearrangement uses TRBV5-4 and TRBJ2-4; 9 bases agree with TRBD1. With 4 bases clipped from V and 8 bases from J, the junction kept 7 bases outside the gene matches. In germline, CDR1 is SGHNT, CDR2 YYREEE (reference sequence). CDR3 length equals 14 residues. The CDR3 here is CASSQGQGRDIQYF. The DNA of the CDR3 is TGTGCCAGCAGCCAAGGACAGGGGCGGGACATTCAGTACTTC.

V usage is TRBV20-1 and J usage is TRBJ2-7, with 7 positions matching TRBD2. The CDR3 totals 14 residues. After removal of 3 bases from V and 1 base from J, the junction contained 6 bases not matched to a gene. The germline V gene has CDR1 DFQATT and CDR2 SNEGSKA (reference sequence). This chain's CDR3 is CSASPSGNSYEQYF. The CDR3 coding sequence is TGCAGTGCTAGTCCGAGCGGGAATTCCTACGAGCAGTACTTC.

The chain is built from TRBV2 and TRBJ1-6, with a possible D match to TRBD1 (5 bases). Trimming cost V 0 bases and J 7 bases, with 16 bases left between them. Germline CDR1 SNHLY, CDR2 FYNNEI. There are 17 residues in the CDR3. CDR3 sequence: CASSEAGGGPSNSPLHF. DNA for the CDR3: TGTGCCAGCAGTGAAGCGGGGGGAGGCCCCTCGAATTCACCCCTCCACTTT.

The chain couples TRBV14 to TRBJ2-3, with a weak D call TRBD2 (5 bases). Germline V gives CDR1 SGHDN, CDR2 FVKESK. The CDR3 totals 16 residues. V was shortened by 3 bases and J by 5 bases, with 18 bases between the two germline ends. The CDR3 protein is CASSQDFGNIVDTQYF. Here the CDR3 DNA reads TGTGCCAGCAGCCAGGATTTCGGGAATATTGTAGATACGCAGTATTTT.

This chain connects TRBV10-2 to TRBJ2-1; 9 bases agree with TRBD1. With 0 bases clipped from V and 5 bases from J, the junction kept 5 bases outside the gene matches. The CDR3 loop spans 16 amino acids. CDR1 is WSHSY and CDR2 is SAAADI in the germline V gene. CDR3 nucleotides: TGCGCCAGCAGTGAGTCCGACAGGGGGAGGAACAATGAGCAGTTCTTC. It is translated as CASSESDRGRNNEQFF.

The CDR3 here is CASSLGGGVETQYF. CDR3 nucleotide sequence: TGTGCCAGCAGCTTAGGAGGGGGAGTGGAGACCCAGTACTTC. The chain is built from TRBV11-2 and TRBJ2-5; TRBD1 might be the D (6 bases). The CDR3 has 14 amino acids. Germline assignment: CDR1 SGHAT and CDR2 FQNNGV. The ends were cut back, 1 base at V and 5 bases at J, with 11 bases in the middle.

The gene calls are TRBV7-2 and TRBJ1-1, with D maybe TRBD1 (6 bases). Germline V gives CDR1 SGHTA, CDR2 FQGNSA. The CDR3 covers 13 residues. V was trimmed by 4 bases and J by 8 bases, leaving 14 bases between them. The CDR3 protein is CASSSRGGLEAFF. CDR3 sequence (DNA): TGTGCCAGCAGCTCGAGGGGGGGACTGGAAGCTTTCTTT.

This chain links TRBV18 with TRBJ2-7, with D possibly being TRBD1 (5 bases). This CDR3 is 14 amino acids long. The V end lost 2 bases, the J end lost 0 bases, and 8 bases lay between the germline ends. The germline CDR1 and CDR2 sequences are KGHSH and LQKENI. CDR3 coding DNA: TGTGCCAGCTCACCAACCAGGGACTCCTACGAGCAGTACTTC. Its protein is CASSPTRDSYEQYF.